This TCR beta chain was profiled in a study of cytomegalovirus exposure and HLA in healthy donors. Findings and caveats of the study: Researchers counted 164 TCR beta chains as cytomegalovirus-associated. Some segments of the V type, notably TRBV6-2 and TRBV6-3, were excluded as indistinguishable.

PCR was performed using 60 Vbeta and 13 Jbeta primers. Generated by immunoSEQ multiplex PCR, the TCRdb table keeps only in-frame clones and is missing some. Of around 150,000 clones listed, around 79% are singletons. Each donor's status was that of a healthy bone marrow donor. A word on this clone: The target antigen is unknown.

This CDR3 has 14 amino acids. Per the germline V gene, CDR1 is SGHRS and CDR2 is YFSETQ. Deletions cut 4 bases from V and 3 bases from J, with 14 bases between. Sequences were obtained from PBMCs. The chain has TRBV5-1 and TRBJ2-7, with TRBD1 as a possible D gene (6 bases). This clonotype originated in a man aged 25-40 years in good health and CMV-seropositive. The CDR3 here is CASSKGGGSYEQYF. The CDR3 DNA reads TGCGCCAGCAGCAAAGGTGGGGGCAGCTACGAGCAGTACTTC.